Reported below is one T cell receptor (beta chain). The antigen is undetermined. These data are taken from a study of shared clonotypes between healthy human individuals. About the research overall: Each donor contributed plates that comprised three CD4 naive, three CD4 memory, two CD8 naive and one CD8 memory.

Sequenced by immunoSEQ multiplex PCR; TCRdb stores in-frame clones only, minus some. This sample carries about 2.3 million clones, over 85% of them seen once, and the ten largest clones take 0.39%. Study conclusions and caveats: For sorted subsets, rarefaction showed incomplete sequencing despite large depth. Only blood was sampled, and tissue TCR repertoires likely differ from blood ones.

The receptor was derived from a man younger than 35 in good health. Some clones in this sample may be carry-over from other donors' samples. The source material was naive CD4+ T cells from PBMCs. Subset: CD45RA+ positively selected.

As DNA, the CDR3 is TGTGCCAGCAGCGTGCAGGGCCTCGACAACGAGCAGTACTTC. Amino acid sequence: CASSVQGLDNEQYF. The genes are TRBV9 and TRBJ2-7; D may be TRBD1 (5 bases). The CDR3 contains 14 residues. Per germline, CDR1 SGDLS and CDR2 YYNGEE. Trimming shortened V by 2 bases and J by 5 bases, and 14 bases separated the two germline ends. Together with reference TRBV9 and TRBJ2-7, the CDR3 gives the full variable domain: DSGVTQTPKHLITATGQRVTLRCSPRSGDLSVYWYQQSLDQGLQFLIQYYNGEERAKGNILERFSAQQFPDLHSELNLSSLELGDSALYFCASSVQGLDNEQYFGPGTRLTVT.